The rows below give T cell receptor beta chains drawn from one sample of a study of blood T cell repertoires in COVID-19. Some clones are missing from TCRdb's copy, which holds only in-frame ones; the method was immunoSEQ multiplex PCR. The data contain approximately 140,000 clones, about 85% of them singletons. Sequencing was done on a sample of peripheral blood. The receptors here all came from a woman in her thirties or forties with active or convalescent COVID-19. Both conserved end residues are part of each CDR3. Each record gives: J gene, CDR3 length, V gene, D gene, CDR3 protein, CDR3 DNA. D genes are given only for firm matches.

J gene: TRBJ2-2
CDR3 length: 12
V gene: TRBV5-4
D gene: -
CDR3 protein: CASSLAGGELFF
CDR3 DNA: TGTGCCAGCAGCTTGGCCGGCGGGGAGCTGTTTTTT

J gene: TRBJ2-5
CDR3 length: 15
V gene: TRBV5-4
D gene: TRBD1
CDR3 protein: CASSSDRGLRETQYF
CDR3 DNA: TGTGCCAGCAGCTCGGACAGGGGGCTGAGGGAGACCCAGTACTTC

J gene: TRBJ2-7
CDR3 length: 15
V gene: TRBV11-2
D gene: -
CDR3 protein: CASSFSVSPAYEQYF
CDR3 DNA: TGTGCCAGCAGCTTTTCTGTGTCTCCGGCCTACGAGCAGTACTTC

J gene: TRBJ2-3
CDR3 length: 14
V gene: TRBV28
D gene: -
CDR3 protein: CASSTIEGTPQQYF
CDR3 DNA: TGTGCCAGCAGTACCATCGAGGGAACCCCGCAGCAGTATTTT

J gene: TRBJ1-6
CDR3 length: 14
V gene: TRBV6-5
D gene: TRBD1
CDR3 protein: CASKQGGGNSPLHF
CDR3 DNA: TGTGCCAGCAAACAGGGGGGAGGTAATTCACCCCTCCACTTT

J gene: TRBJ1-2
CDR3 length: 12
V gene: TRBV28
D gene: -
CDR3 protein: CASSQGPGGYTF
CDR3 DNA: TGTGCCAGCAGTCAGGGGCCTGGCGGCTACACCTTC

J gene: TRBJ1-1
CDR3 length: 16
V gene: TRBV27
D gene: -
CDR3 protein: CASSTRTVGGNTEAFF
CDR3 DNA: TGTGCCAGCAGTACCCGGACAGTTGGCGGGAACACTGAAGCTTTCTTT

J gene: TRBJ2-6
CDR3 length: 15
V gene: TRBV6-5
D gene: TRBD1
CDR3 protein: CASRGQGSGANVLTF
CDR3 DNA: TGTGCCAGCAGGGGACAGGGGTCTGGGGCCAACGTCCTGACTTTC

J gene: TRBJ2-3
CDR3 length: 17
V gene: TRBV4-3
D gene: -
CDR3 protein: CASSQAPREISTDTQYF
CDR3 DNA: TGCGCCAGCAGCCAAGCCCCTCGGGAGATTAGCACAGATACGCAGTATTTT

J gene: TRBJ1-3
CDR3 length: 16
V gene: TRBV5-5
D gene: -
CDR3 protein: CASRWSWRNSGNTIYF
CDR3 DNA: TGTGCCAGCAGGTGGTCCTGGCGGAACTCTGGAAACACCATATATTTT